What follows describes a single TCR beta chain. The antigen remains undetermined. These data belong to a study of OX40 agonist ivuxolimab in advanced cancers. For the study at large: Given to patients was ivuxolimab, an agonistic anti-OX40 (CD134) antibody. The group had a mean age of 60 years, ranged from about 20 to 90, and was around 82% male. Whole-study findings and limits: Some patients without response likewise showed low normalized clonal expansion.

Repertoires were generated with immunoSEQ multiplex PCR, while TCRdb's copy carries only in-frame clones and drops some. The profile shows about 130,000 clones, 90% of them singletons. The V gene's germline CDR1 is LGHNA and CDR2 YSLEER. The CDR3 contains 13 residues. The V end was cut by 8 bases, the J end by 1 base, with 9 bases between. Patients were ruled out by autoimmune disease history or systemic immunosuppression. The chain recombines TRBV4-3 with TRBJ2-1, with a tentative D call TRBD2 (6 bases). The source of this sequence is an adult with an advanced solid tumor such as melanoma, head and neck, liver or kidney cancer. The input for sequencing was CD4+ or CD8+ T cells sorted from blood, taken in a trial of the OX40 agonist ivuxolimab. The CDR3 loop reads CASVRESYNEQFF. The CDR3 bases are TGCGCCAGCGTGCGGGAATCCTACAATGAGCAGTTCTTC.